These 16 T cell receptor beta chains came from one sample sequenced in a study of control samples from healthy donors and cancer patients. Measured with immunoSEQ multiplex PCR; TCRdb has only the in-frame clones, and not every one. The sample holds roughly 70,000 clones, over 75% seen once. What was sequenced was blood. These receptors were taken from a man in his forties or fifties in good health.

This chain uses TRBV7-2 with TRBJ1-6; 11 bases align to TRBD1. The V gene's germline CDR1 is SGHTA and CDR2 FQGNSA. V lost 5 bases to trimming and J lost 8 bases; unmatched junction nucleotides: 2. The CDR3 has 14 residues. CDR3 DNA: TGTGCCAGCAGCCCGGGACAGGGGGATTCACCCCTCCACTTT. Its translation is CASSPGQGDSPLHF.

This clone has a handful of counts. This chain connects TRBV19 to TRBJ2-7; TRBD2 matches at 10 bases. Germline CDR1 LNHDA, CDR2 SQIVND (reference sequence). The CDR3 contains 17 residues. The V gene end was trimmed by 4 bases and the J gene end by 4 bases; junction bases not matched to a gene: 13. The CDR3 DNA follows: TGTGCCAGTAGTACCTATAACACCGGACTAGCGGTGTACGAGCAGTACTTC. Translated: CASSTYNTGLAVYEQYF.

The V call is TRBV2, the J call TRBJ1-2; no clear D. V lost 7 bases and J lost 4, with 13 bases in between. The CDR3 has 13 amino acids. Germline assignment: CDR1 SNHLY and CDR2 FYNNEI. The CDR3 bases are TGTGCCAGCATTGTCGACGGCACCTATGGCTACACCTTC. This translates into CASIVDGTYGYTF.

The chain combines TRBV10-3 with TRBJ1-5; no definite D call. The CDR3 loop spans 14 amino acids. Germline-derived CDR1 and CDR2 are ENHRY and SYGVKD. The V and J ends lost 2 bases and 4 bases respectively, with 9 bases between them. The CDR3 DNA sequence: TGTGCCATCAGTGAGGAGGGATCTAATCAGCCCCAGCATTTT. This translates into CAISEEGSNQPQHF.

V is TRBV14 and J is TRBJ2-1; 12 positions match TRBD2. Per the germline V gene, CDR1 is SGHDN and CDR2 is FVKESK. Trimming at V came to 2 bases and at J to 8 bases, leaving 4 bases not matched to a gene. The CDR3 sequence is 15 residues long. The CDR3 reads CASSQLAGGPYEQFF. The CDR3 DNA reads as TGTGCCAGCAGCCAACTAGCGGGAGGGCCGTATGAGCAGTTCTTC. Full variable domain (missing parts from reference TRBV14 and TRBJ2-1): EAGVTQFPSHSVIEKGQTVTLRCDPISGHDNLYWYRRVMGKEIKFLLHFVKESKQDESGMPNNRFLAERTGGTYSTLKVQPAELEDSGVYFCASSQLAGGPYEQFFGPGTRLTVL.

V usage is TRBV19 and J usage is TRBJ1-4; a weak D match, TRBD1 (6 bases). The V gene's germline CDR1 is LNHDA and CDR2 SQIVND (reference sequence). The ends were cut back, 7 bases at V and 2 bases at J, with 14 bases in the middle. The CDR3 length is 15 residues. The CDR3: CASKRETGTNEKLFF. Written as DNA, the CDR3 is TGTGCCAGTAAACGCGAAACAGGGACTAATGAAAAACTGTTTTTT. Variable domain in full (rest from reference TRBV19 and TRBJ1-4): DGGITQSPKYLFRKEGQNVTLSCEQNLNHDAMYWYRQDPGQGLRLIYYSQIVNDFQKGDIAEGYSVSREKKESFPLTVTSAQKNPTAFYLCASKRETGTNEKLFFGSGTQLSVL.

The J gene is TRBJ1-1, the V gene TRBV5-1, with a tentative D call TRBD1 (5 bases). Trimming removed 5 bases from V and 3 bases from J, with 14 bases in between. Germline V lookup: CDR1 SGHRS, CDR2 YFSETQ. The length of the CDR3 is 14 residues. Written as DNA, the CDR3 is TGCGCCAGCAGTCCGAGGTTGGGGGACACTGAAGCTTTCTTT. Protein sequence: CASSPRLGDTEAFF.

The chain is built from TRBV27 and TRBJ2-1; 9 bases are shared with TRBD2. This CDR3 has 17 amino acids. The J segment lost 2 bases and the V segment lost 4 bases, leaving 9 bases of the junction unmatched. CDR1 and CDR2 (germline): MNHEY, SMNVEV (reference sequence). As DNA, the CDR3 is TGTGCCAGCAGTTCCCCCCCACTAGCGGGCCCCTACAATGAGCAGTTCTTC. As protein: CASSSPPLAGPYNEQFF.

This chain joins TRBV27 and TRBJ2-1, with 7 bases identical to TRBD1. CDR3 length: 12 amino acids. Per germline, CDR1 MNHEY and CDR2 SMNVEV (reference sequence). The V segment lost 8 bases and the J segment 9 bases; nucleotides outside the gene matches: 7. CDR3 amino acids: CASSNRGREQFF. DNA for the CDR3: TGTGCCAGCTCTAACAGGGGACGTGAGCAGTTCTTC.

The rearrangement joins TRBV9 to TRBJ1-1; TRBD1 matches 10 bases. The CDR3 loop spans 18 amino acids. The V and J ends lost 0 bases and 5 bases, in that order; junction bases with no gene match: 13. In germline, CDR1 is SGDLS, CDR2 YYNGEE. The CDR3 loop is CASSVGEGTGAGRTEAFF. Here the CDR3 DNA reads TGTGCCAGCAGCGTAGGGGAGGGGACAGGGGCCGGTCGGACTGAAGCTTTCTTT. Drawing the rest from reference TRBV9 and TRBJ1-1, the complete variable domain is DSGVTQTPKHLITATGQRVTLRCSPRSGDLSVYWYQQSLDQGLQFLIQYYNGEERAKGNILERFSAQQFPDLHSELNLSSLELGDSALYFCASSVGEGTGAGRTEAFFGQGTRLTVV.

The chain employs TRBV19 and TRBJ1-2; 9 positions match TRBD1. This CDR3 comprises 17 residues. Germline CDR1 reads LNHDA; CDR2 reads SQIVND (reference sequence). Trimming cost V 0 bases and J 4 bases; bases outside gene matches: 9. The CDR3 nucleotides read TGTGCCAGTAGTATAGAAGCCGGGACAGGGCGGTTCTATGGCTACACCTTC. Its protein is CASSIEAGTGRFYGYTF.

The V gene is TRBV9, the J gene TRBJ2-2; TRBD2 is a possible D gene (5 bases). The CDR3 contains 13 residues. CDR1 and CDR2 (germline): SGDLS, YYNGEE. With 6 bases removed from V and 0 bases from J, the gap between germline ends came to 6 bases. CDR3 nucleotide sequence: TGTGCCAGCACGGGGACGAACACCGGGGAGCTGTTTTTT. Its protein is CASTGTNTGELFF.

V gene TRBV28 combines with J gene TRBJ2-1; D might be TRBD2 (6 bases). Per the germline V gene, CDR1 is MDHEN and CDR2 is SYDVKM. This CDR3 is 15 amino acids long. V dropped 4 bases and J dropped 8 bases, with 18 bases sitting between them. The CDR3 region has the DNA TGTGCCAGCAGTTCCGGGACTCGCGGGGCGGATGAGCAGTTCTTC. Its translation: CASSSGTRGADEQFF.

The V and J genes are TRBV7-8 and TRBJ1-5; perhaps TRBD1 as D (6 bases). The germline CDR1 and CDR2 sequences are SGHVS and FQNEAQ. Trimming shortened V by 4 bases and J by 3 bases, and 10 bases separated the two germline ends. This CDR3 spans 14 amino acids. CDR3 in amino acids: CASSSQGLNQPQHF. The CDR3 coding sequence is TGTGCCAGCAGCTCCCAGGGGCTCAATCAGCCCCAGCATTTT.

The genes are TRBV2 and TRBJ2-1; D remains ambiguous. V was clipped by 5 bases and J by 7 bases, with 12 bases between them. Per the germline V gene, CDR1 is SNHLY and CDR2 is FYNNEI. This CDR3 comprises 13 residues. CDR3 loop: CASSRSPRNEQFF. The CDR3 DNA follows: TGTGCCAGCAGTCGAAGCCCTAGGAATGAGCAGTTCTTC.

The chain joins TRBV18 to TRBJ2-5; D gene uncertain. The length of the CDR3 is 13 residues. The germline V gene has CDR1 KGHSH and CDR2 LQKENI. The germline V and J ends were trimmed by 1 base and 5 bases, with 8 bases remaining between them. CDR3 residues: CASSPQIRETQYF. CDR3 coding DNA: TGTGCCAGCTCACCACAGATTCGGGAGACCCAGTACTTC.